Listed here is a single TCR beta chain. Its antigen is unknown. The V gene's germline CDR1 is SGHRS and CDR2 YFSETQ. The trim removed 0 bases at V and 0 bases at J, leaving 6 bases unmatched. The CDR3 is 16 amino acids. The entry originates in a study of post-analysis software for immune sequencing data. Study overall: Patients with relapsing-remitting, secondary progressive and progressive-relapsing multiple sclerosis courses were all represented. Study findings and constraints: Relative to controls, patients had roughly five TRBV segments at higher frequency, with TRBV5-6, TRBV5-1 and TRBV20-1 among these.

Libraries were made from TCR beta cDNA, and they carried unique molecular identifiers. Each CDR3 protein is one row after TCRdb ran MiXCR on the PCR reads. The table lists about 820,000 distinct CDR3 sequences, under 70% of them singletons. Sequenced: blood. V usage is TRBV5-1 and J usage is TRBJ2-7; 7 bases agree with TRBD2. This TCR came from a girl aged 10 to 17 with multiple sclerosis. The CDR3 sequence is CASSLELAAVSYEQYF. The CDR3 DNA sequence: TGCGCCAGCAGCTTGGAGCTAGCGGCCGTCTCCTACGAGCAGTACTTC.